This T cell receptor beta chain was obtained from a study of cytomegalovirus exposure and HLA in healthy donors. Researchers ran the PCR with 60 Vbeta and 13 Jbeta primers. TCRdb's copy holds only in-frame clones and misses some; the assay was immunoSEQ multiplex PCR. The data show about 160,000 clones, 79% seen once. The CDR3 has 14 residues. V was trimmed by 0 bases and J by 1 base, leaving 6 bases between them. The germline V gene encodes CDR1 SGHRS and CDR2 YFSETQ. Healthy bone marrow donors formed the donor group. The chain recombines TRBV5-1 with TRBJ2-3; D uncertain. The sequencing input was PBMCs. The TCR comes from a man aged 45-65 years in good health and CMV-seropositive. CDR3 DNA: TGCGCCAGCAGCTTGGCCTTTGGCACAGATACGCAGTATTTT. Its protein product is CASSLAFGTDTQYF.